The 32 T cell receptor beta chains given below trace back to one sample, sequenced in a study of beta chain features in type 1 diabetes. Their specific antigens are unknown. Investigators reverse transcribed all isolated RNA, so they sequenced expressed TCRB transcripts. Produced via immunoSEQ multiplex PCR; TCRdb's table is partial and in-frame only. The table includes 130,000 or so clones, 16% detected once. General study results and limits: The study found moderately but significantly shorter TCRB CDR3s in all four CD4+ subsets of Type 1 diabetes patients.

The sequencing input was central memory CD4+ T cells from blood. These receptors all come from a man aged 30 to 39 with type 1 diabetes.

This clone has only a few counts. The chain employs TRBV29-1 and TRBJ2-3; D perhaps matches TRBD1 (6 bases). CDR3 length equals 12 residues. Per germline, CDR1 SQVTM and CDR2 ANQGSEA. Trimming cost V 6 bases and J 5 bases, with 12 bases left between them. The CDR3 spells CSVESRGDTQYF. Written as DNA, the CDR3 is TGCAGCGTGGAGTCCAGGGGAGATACGCAGTATTTT.

The chain employs TRBV6-5 and TRBJ1-2; possible D gene TRBD1, 5 bases. CDR1 is MNHEY and CDR2 is SVGAGI in the germline V gene. The length of the CDR3 is 11 residues. Trimming removed 4 bases from V and 11 bases from J, with 11 bases in between. The CDR3 sequence is CASSSHTGYTF. CDR3 coding DNA: TGTGCCAGCAGTTCACATACAGGTTACACCTTC.

This clone occurred a few times. The chain carries TRBV27 and TRBJ2-1; 7 bases fit TRBD1. This CDR3 has 10 residues. The V gene end was trimmed by 6 bases and the J gene end by 13 bases; junction bases not matched to a gene: 3. CDR1 is MNHEY, CDR2 SMNVEV, per germline (reference sequence). The CDR3, as DNA: TGTGCCAGCAGAGGGACAGAACAGTTCTTC. Translated: CASRGTEQFF.

This clone was counted many times. The gene calls are TRBV5-1 and TRBJ2-3; 8 bases fit TRBD2. Looked up from germline, CDR1 is SGHRS and CDR2 is YFSETQ. With V trimmed by 4 bases and J by 5 bases, 15 bases remained unmatched. This CDR3 region has 17 residues. CDR3 region: CASSLTPPSGFRDTQYF. For the CDR3, the DNA is TGCGCCAGCAGCCTCACTCCGCCTAGCGGGTTTAGAGATACGCAGTATTTT.

This clone was picked up a small number of times. This rearrangement joins TRBV25-1 to TRBJ2-3; no firm D call. The CDR3 has 14 residues. Germline V CDR1 and CDR2: MGHDK, SYGVNS. The ends were cut back, 7 bases at V and 1 base at J, with 12 bases in the middle. The CDR3 coding sequence is TGTGCCAGCACTCAAGCAGGTCGCACAGATACGCAGTATTTT. This encodes CASTQAGRTDTQYF.

The chain couples TRBV7-8 to TRBJ2-3, with D perhaps assigned TRBD1 or TRBD2 (6 bases each). The CDR3 loop spans 16 amino acids. The ends were cut back, 5 bases at V and 4 bases at J, with 19 bases in the middle. CDR1 and CDR2 from the germline V gene are SGHVS and FQNEAQ. Written as DNA, the CDR3 is TGTGCCAGCAGCCCGGGGGTACAGGGTGGCGCAGATACGCAGTATTTT. Translated, it gives CASSPGVQGGADTQYF.

The chain carries TRBV21-1 and TRBJ1-1. TRBV21-1 is annotated as a pseudogene. The CDR3 has 17 amino acids. The CDR3 sequence: CASCEARGGGVNTEAFF. The CDR3 DNA is TGTGCCAGCTGCGAAGCGCGGGGAGGGGGTGTGAACACTGAAGCTTTCTTT.

This clone was counted between two and nine times. This chain connects TRBV7-2 to TRBJ2-1; D is unresolved. Germline-derived CDR1 and CDR2 are SGHTA and FQGNSA. The CDR3 consists of 12 residues. V was shortened by 5 bases and J by 7 bases, with 9 bases between the two germline ends. The CDR3: CASSRHVNEQFF. CDR3 DNA sequence: TGTGCCAGCAGCCGTCATGTGAATGAGCAGTTCTTC.

This clone was found many times. The V gene is TRBV14, the J gene TRBJ1-2; D gene uncertain. Looked up from germline, CDR1 is SGHDN and CDR2 is FVKESK. V was pared by 4 bases and J by 10 bases, with 13 bases between. This CDR3 contains 12 residues. CDR3 DNA: TGTGCCAGCAGCCCCGCCGGTAGGGTCTACACCTTC. Translated: CASSPAGRVYTF.

As for this clone: The same CDR3 is also encoded by other DNA sequences in this sample. This chain connects TRBV7-2 to TRBJ2-5; 9 bases align to TRBD2. Germline V gives CDR1 SGHTA, CDR2 FQGNSA. V was pared by 1 base and J by 2 bases, with 5 bases of the junction left unmatched. The CDR3 extends over 16 amino acids. The CDR3 sequence is CASSLVRAGGQETQYF. The CDR3 DNA reads TGTGCCAGCAGCTTAGTTCGAGCGGGGGGACAAGAGACCCAGTACTTC.

This clone was observed a handful of times. V gene TRBV7-9 combines with J gene TRBJ2-1; D is possibly TRBD2 (5 bases). Germline V gives CDR1 SEHNR, CDR2 FQNEAQ (reference sequence). CDR3 length equals 15 residues. Trimming stripped 3 bases from V and 10 bases from J, with 19 bases between. CDR3 residues: CASSFHVRGVSEQFF. The DNA for the CDR3 is TGTGCCAGCAGCTTTCACGTTCGGGGAGTCTCGGAGCAGTTCTTC. The variable domain in full, completed from reference TRBV7-9 and TRBJ2-1, reads DTGVSQNPRHKITKRGQNVTFRCDPISEHNRLYWYRQTLGQGPEFLTYFQNEAQLEKSRLLSDRFSAERPKGSFSTLEIQRTEQGDSAMYLCASSFHVRGVSEQFFGPGTRLTVL.

A few counts support this clone. The chain uses TRBV27 and TRBJ1-6, with TRBD1 matching over 7 bases. With 2 bases clipped from V and 9 bases from J, the junction kept 10 bases outside the gene matches. CDR1 and CDR2 from the germline V gene are MNHEY and SMNVEV (reference sequence). The CDR3 extends over 16 amino acids. The CDR3 reads CASSLTAGGFGSPLHF. The CDR3 DNA sequence: TGTGCCAGCAGTTTAACAGCAGGGGGTTTCGGTTCACCCCTCCACTTT.

The CDR3 sequence is CSVDSYTF. Here the CDR3 DNA reads TGCAGCGTTGATAGCTACACCTTC. The chain joins TRBV29-1 to TRBJ1-2; D gene uncertain. The V gene's germline CDR1 is SQVTM and CDR2 ANQGSEA. This CDR3 spans 8 amino acids. With 3 bases removed from V and 9 bases from J, the gap between germline ends came to 2 bases.

The genes are TRBV28 and TRBJ1-2; 8 bases fit TRBD1. The CDR3 loop spans 15 amino acids. Trimming at V came to 6 bases and at J to 1 base, leaving 7 bases not matched to a gene. Germline loops: CDR1 MDHEN, CDR2 SYDVKM. The CDR3: CASRPPGQDNYGYTF. Here the CDR3 DNA reads TGTGCCAGCAGGCCTCCGGGACAGGATAACTATGGCTACACCTTC.

The rearrangement links TRBV30 to TRBJ1-2; possibly TRBD1 for D (6 bases). Trimming removed 4 bases from V and 4 bases from J, with 13 bases in between. Per germline, CDR1 GTSNPN and CDR2 SVGIG (reference sequence). This CDR3 has 13 residues. CDR3 sequence reads: CAWTRWDIYGYTF. CDR3 bases: TGTGCCTGGACCCGTTGGGACATCTATGGCTACACCTTC.

This clone appeared many times. The chain is built from TRBV29-1 and TRBJ1-1, with a tentative D call TRBD1 (5 bases). Germline CDR1 is SQVTM and CDR2 is ANQGSEA. The CDR3 is 13 amino acids. Trimming removed 7 bases from V and 2 bases from J, with 14 bases in between. The CDR3 DNA reads TGCAGCGCCGCCCGGGGGTTAAACACTGAAGCTTTCTTT. Its protein product is CSAARGLNTEAFF. Supplemented by reference TRBV29-1 and TRBJ1-1, the full variable domain reads SAVISQKPSRDICQRGTSLTIQCQVDSQVTMMFWYRQQPGQSLTLIATANQGSEATYESGFVIDKFPISRPNLTFSTLTVSNMSPEDSSIYLCSAARGLNTEAFFGQGTRLTVV.

This clone was recorded a few times. This chain connects TRBV6-5 to TRBJ1-5, with D maybe TRBD1 (5 bases). V was cut by 0 bases and J by 14 bases, with 23 bases left in between. Germline CDR1 reads MNHEY; CDR2 reads SVGAGI. CDR3 length equals 16 residues. The CDR3 protein is CASSYSGPGTVAGKHF. The CDR3 region has the DNA TGTGCCAGCAGTTACTCAGGTCCCGGGACGGTAGCTGGTAAGCATTTT.

This clone was counted a few times. The chain combines TRBV7-2 with TRBJ2-5; no definite D call. This CDR3 contains 15 residues. The germline gives CDR1 SGHTA, CDR2 FQGNSA. The germline V and J ends were trimmed by 2 bases and 1 base, with 11 bases remaining between them. In DNA, the CDR3 is TGTGCCAGCAGCTTATGGCGAGAGATCCAAGAGACCCAGTACTTC. Translation: CASSLWREIQETQYF.

In regard to this clone: Possible read error: a much larger clone is one base away. At the DNA level, this CDR3 is encoded by other sequences in the same sample as well. The chain uses TRBV2 and TRBJ1-2; unclear D gene. This CDR3 contains 13 residues. The germline V gene encodes CDR1 SNHLY and CDR2 FYNNEI. Trimming removed 0 bases at V and 2 bases at J, with 4 bases between. CDR3 sequence (DNA): TGTGCCAGCAGTGAAGCAGGGAACTATGGCTACACCTTC. Translated: CASSEAGNYGYTF.

V gene TRBV11-3 combines with J gene TRBJ2-2; D not certain. CDR3 length: 12 amino acids. The germline V and J ends were trimmed by 5 bases and 8 bases, with 9 bases remaining between them. Germline loops: CDR1 SGHNT, CDR2 YENEEA. CDR3 coding DNA: TGTGCCAGCAGCGGACGATCGGGGGAGCTGTTTTTT. This encodes CASSGRSGELFF.

This chain links TRBV6-1 with TRBJ1-5; no clear D gene. Trimming took off 3 bases at V and 4 bases at J, with 10 bases between the two ends. CDR3 size: 14 residues. Germline V lookup: CDR1 MNHNS, CDR2 SASEGT. CDR3: CASSDYSANQPQHF. As DNA, the CDR3 is TGTGCCAGCAGTGACTACAGCGCGAATCAGCCCCAGCATTTT.

This clone was observed a handful of times. V gene TRBV4-3 combines with J gene TRBJ2-2, with D perhaps assigned TRBD1 or TRBD2 (6 bases each). Trimming removed 4 bases from V and 5 bases from J, with 20 bases in between. The CDR3 is 17 amino acids. Germline CDR1 is LGHNA and CDR2 is YSLEER. The CDR3 DNA is TGCGCCAGCAGCCCTACTGGCGTTGGGGGGCGAACCGGGGAGCTGTTTTTT. This encodes CASSPTGVGGRTGELFF.

The table lists this clone with a few counts. CDR3 nucleotides: TGCGCCAGCAGTGACTCCGGGACTAGGACAGATACGCAGTATTTT. It yields the protein CASSDSGTRTDTQYF. The chain has TRBV10-1 and TRBJ2-3, with 8 bases aligning to TRBD2. CDR1 WNHNN and CDR2 SYGVQD come from the germline V gene (reference sequence). The CDR3 totals 15 residues. V gave up 3 bases and J gave up 3 bases; unmatched junction bases: 5.

This chain joins TRBV5-1 and TRBJ2-5; 9 bases are a match to TRBD2. The junction had 8 bases not matched to a gene; V was cut back by 3 bases and J by 5 bases. This CDR3 is built from 15 residues. Per the germline V gene, CDR1 is SGHRS and CDR2 is YFSETQ. Written as DNA, the CDR3 is TGCGCCAGCAGCTCTGAGCGGGGGGCCAGGGAGACCCAGTACTTC. Encoded protein: CASSSERGARETQYF. Together with reference TRBV5-1 and TRBJ2-5, the CDR3 gives the full variable domain: KAGVTQTPRYLIKTRGQQVTLSCSPISGHRSVSWYQQTPGQGLQFLFEYFSETQRNKGNFPGRFSGRQFSNSRSEMNVSTLELGDSALYLCASSSERGARETQYFGPGTRLLVL.

The chain carries TRBV7-2 and TRBJ2-7; 7 positions match TRBD1. V gave up 5 bases and J gave up 6 bases; unmatched junction bases: 7. The CDR3 contains 13 residues. Germline loops: CDR1 SGHTA, CDR2 FQGNSA. The CDR3 is CASSPGTDTEQYF. CDR3 bases: TGTGCCAGCAGCCCCGGGACAGACACCGAGCAGTACTTC.

This clone was seen only a few times. As DNA, the CDR3 is TGTGCCATCAGTGACCAGAACAGGGGGAAGAGTTCACCCCTCCACTTT. Its translation is CAISDQNRGKSSPLHF. The rearrangement joins TRBV10-3 to TRBJ1-6, with 8 bases identical to TRBD1. Germline loops: CDR1 ENHRY, CDR2 SYGVKD. V shed 3 bases, J shed 9 bases, and the junction held 10 bases outside the gene matches. This CDR3 comprises 16 residues.

Relative to its sample, this clone is medium-sized (0.01 to 0.1%). The CDR3 coding sequence is TGCGCCAGCAGCCAAGATTGGGTTGTGGGGACGCAGTATTTT. Protein product: CASSQDWVVGTQYF. The chain has TRBV4-3 and TRBJ2-3; no definite D call. Germline CDR1 LGHNA, CDR2 YSLEER. The CDR3 sequence is 14 residues long. V lost 0 bases to trimming and J lost 9 bases, with 13 bases between them.

In its sample, this clone ranks as medium-sized. Germline is not matched at one junction end, which may reflect a read error. This chain joins TRBV2 and TRBJ2-1, with 7 bases identical to TRBD1. The germline CDR1 and CDR2 sequences are SNHLY and FYNNEI. This CDR3 region has 11 residues. CDR3 in DNA: TGTGCCAGCAGTGAGCCGGGACAGCAGATCTTC. This translates into CASSEPGQQIF.

The genes are TRBV6-6 and TRBJ2-1; 9 positions match TRBD1. Germline V gives CDR1 MNHNY, CDR2 SVGAGI (reference sequence). The CDR3 loop spans 16 amino acids. V dropped 6 bases and J dropped 0; count of bases not matched to a gene: 6. The chain's CDR3 is CASSRGQGLSYNEQFF. CDR3 bases: TGTGCCAGCAGCCGCGGACAGGGGCTCTCCTACAATGAGCAGTTCTTC.

This clone was seen repeatedly, ten times or more. This chain links TRBV7-2 with TRBJ2-5, with TRBD1 matching 8 bases. The CDR3 is made up of 15 amino acids. V shed 5 bases and J 2 bases; nucleotides not matched to a gene: 7. Germline V gene data show CDR1 as SGHTA and CDR2 as FQGNSA. In nucleotides, the CDR3 is TGTGCCAGCAGCATCGCACAGGGGGTTCAAGAGACCCAGTACTTC. Translated, it gives CASSIAQGVQETQYF. The entire variable domain, with the rest obtained from reference TRBV7-2 and TRBJ2-5, is as follows: GAGVSQSPSNKVTEKGKDVELRCDPISGHTALYWYRQSLGQGLEFLIYFQGNSAPDKSGLPSDRFSAERTGGSVSTLTIQRTQQEDSAVYLCASSIAQGVQETQYFGPGTRLLVL.

This chain connects TRBV28 to TRBJ2-3; unclear D gene. With 5 bases removed from V and 1 base from J, the gap between germline ends came to 10 bases. CDR1 and CDR2 (germline): MDHEN, SYDVKM. The CDR3 extends over 14 amino acids. The CDR3 loop reads CASSGVPGTDTQYF. The DNA of the CDR3 is TGTGCCAGCAGTGGAGTCCCTGGCACAGATACGCAGTATTTT.

On this clone: This may stem from a read error, because a much larger clone lies one nucleotide away. The V and J genes are TRBV7-8 and TRBJ2-5; D is undetermined. The V gene lost 2 bases and the J gene lost 2 bases, with 0 bases spanning the gap. The germline V gene encodes CDR1 SGHVS and CDR2 FQNEAQ. The CDR3 consists of 11 residues. For the CDR3, the DNA is TGTGCCAGCAGCTTACAAGAGACCCAGTACTTC. It translates to CASSLQETQYF.